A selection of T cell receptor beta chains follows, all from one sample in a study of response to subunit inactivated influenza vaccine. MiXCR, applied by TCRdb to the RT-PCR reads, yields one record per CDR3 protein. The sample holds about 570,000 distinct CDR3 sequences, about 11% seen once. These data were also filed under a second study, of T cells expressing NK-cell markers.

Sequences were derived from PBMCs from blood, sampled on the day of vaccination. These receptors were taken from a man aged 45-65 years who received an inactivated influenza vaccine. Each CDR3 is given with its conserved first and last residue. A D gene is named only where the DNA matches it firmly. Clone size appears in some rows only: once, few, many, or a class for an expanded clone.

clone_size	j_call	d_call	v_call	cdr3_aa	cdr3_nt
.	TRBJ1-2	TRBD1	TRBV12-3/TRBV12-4	CASRKRTGSLNYGYTF	TGTGCCAGCAGGAAACGGACAGGGTCTTTAAACTATGGCTACACCTTC
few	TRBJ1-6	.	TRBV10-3	CAITHGASNSPLHF	TGTGCCATCACTCATGGAGCATCCAATTCACCCCTCCACTTT
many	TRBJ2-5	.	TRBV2	CASSPTRETQYF	TGTGCCAGCAGTCCGACACGAGAGACCCAGTACTTC
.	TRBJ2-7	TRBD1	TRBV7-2	CASSLRDRRGEQYF	TGTGCCAGCAGCTTAAGGGACAGACGGGGCGAGCAGTACTTC
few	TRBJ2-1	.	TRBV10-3	CAITRTNNEQFF	TGTGCCATCACCAGGACCAACAATGAGCAGTTCTTC
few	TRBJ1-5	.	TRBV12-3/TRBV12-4	CASSANRAQPQHF	TGTGCCAGCAGTGCCAACAGGGCTCAGCCCCAGCATTTT
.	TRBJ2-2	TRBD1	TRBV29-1	CSARSGQTNTGELFF	TGCAGCGCCAGATCGGGACAGACGAACACCGGGGAGCTGTTTTTT
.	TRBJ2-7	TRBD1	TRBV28	CASRGTGVGEQYF	TGTGCCAGCAGGGGGACAGGGGTTGGCGAGCAGTACTTC
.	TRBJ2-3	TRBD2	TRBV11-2	CASSFQLAGGSTDTQYF	TGTGCCAGCAGCTTTCAACTAGCGGGGGGTAGCACAGATACGCAGTATTTT
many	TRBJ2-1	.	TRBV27	CASRRTSNEQFF	TGTGCCAGCAGACGTACAAGCAATGAGCAGTTCTTC
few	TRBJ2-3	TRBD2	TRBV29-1	CSAEGLSGYTDTQYF	TGCAGCGCCGAGGGACTATCGGGATACACAGATACGCAGTATTTT
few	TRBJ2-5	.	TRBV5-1	CASSLEFGIGAQETQYF	TGCGCCAGCAGCTTGGAGTTCGGAATTGGGGCTCAAGAGACCCAGTACTTC
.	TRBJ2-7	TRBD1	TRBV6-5	CASSYSEKGAGYEQYF	TGTGCCAGCAGTTACTCGGAGAAGGGGGCAGGCTACGAGCAGTACTTC
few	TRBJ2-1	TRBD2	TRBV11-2	CASSSTGSGVAEQFF	TGTGCCAGCAGCTCCACTGGTAGCGGGGTGGCGGAGCAGTTCTTC
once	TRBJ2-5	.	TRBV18	CASSPAGSETQYF	TGTGCCAGCTCACCAGCAGGGTCAGAGACCCAGTACTTC
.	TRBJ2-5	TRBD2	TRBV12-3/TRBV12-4	CASHTSAQETQYF	TGTGCCAGCCACACTAGCGCCCAAGAGACCCAGTACTTC
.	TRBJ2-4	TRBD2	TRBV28	CASNFSGRSAKNIQYF	TGTGCCAGCAACTTTAGCGGGAGGTCGGCCAAAAACATTCAGTACTTC
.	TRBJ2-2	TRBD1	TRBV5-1	CASRVGTGYTGELFF	TGCGCCAGCAGGGTCGGGACAGGGTACACCGGGGAGCTGTTTTTT
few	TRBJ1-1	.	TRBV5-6	CASSLDRGRGGSAEAFF	TGTGCCAGCAGCTTGGACCGGGGGCGAGGAGGTTCTGCTGAAGCTTTCTTT
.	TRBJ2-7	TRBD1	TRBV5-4	CASSRTGGVKSYEQYF	TGTGCCAGCAGCCGGACAGGGGGAGTCAAAAGTTACGAGCAGTACTTC
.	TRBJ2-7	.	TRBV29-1	CSVGLDVTSSHEQYF	TGCAGCGTTGGGCTTGACGTTACCTCGAGTCACGAGCAGTACTTC
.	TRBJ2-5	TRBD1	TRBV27	CASSLRTGGFETQYF	TGTGCCAGCAGTTTACGGACAGGGGGCTTTGAGACCCAGTACTTC
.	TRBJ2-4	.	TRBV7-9	CASSPAVGNIQYF	TGTGCCAGCAGCCCCGCGGTGGGAAACATTCAGTACTTC
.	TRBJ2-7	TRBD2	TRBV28	CASSSRLAFYEQYF	TGTGCCAGCAGTTCCCGACTAGCGTTTTACGAGCAGTACTTC
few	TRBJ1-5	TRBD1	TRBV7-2	CASSYTTGYSGQPQHF	TGTGCCAGCAGCTATACGACAGGGTATAGCGGTCAGCCCCAGCATTTT
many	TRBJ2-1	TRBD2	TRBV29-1	CSVEVAGGNYNEQFF	TGCAGCGTTGAAGTAGCGGGAGGTAATTACAATGAGCAGTTCTTC
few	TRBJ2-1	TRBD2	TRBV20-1	CSASPRAGGPRYNEQFF	TGCAGTGCTAGCCCGCGGGCGGGAGGGCCCAGGTACAATGAGCAGTTCTTC
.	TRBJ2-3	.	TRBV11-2	CASSMTGANTQYF	TGTGCCAGCAGCATGACCGGGGCCAATACGCAGTATTTT
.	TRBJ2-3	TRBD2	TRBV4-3	CASSRGLAGTQYF	TGCGCCAGCAGCCGAGGACTAGCAGGTACGCAGTATTTT
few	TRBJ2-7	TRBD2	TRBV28	CASSLASGGAYYEQYF	TGTGCCAGCAGTTTGGCTAGCGGGGGGGCCTATTACGAGCAGTACTTC
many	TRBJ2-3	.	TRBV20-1	CSARDPRRGSQYF	TGCAGTGCTAGAGACCCCCGCCGGGGTTCGCAGTATTTT
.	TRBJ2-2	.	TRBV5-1	CASSFDLEGGELFF	TGCGCCAGCAGCTTCGATCTGGAAGGCGGGGAGCTGTTTTTT
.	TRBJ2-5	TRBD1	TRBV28	CASSPWTGKGQETQYF	TGTGCCAGCAGTCCCTGGACAGGGAAAGGGCAAGAGACCCAGTACTTC
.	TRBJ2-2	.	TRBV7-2	CASSYVAPGELFF	TGTGCCAGCAGTTATGTCGCGCCCGGGGAGCTGTTTTTT
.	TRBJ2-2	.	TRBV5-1	CASNDRDRTGELFF	TGCGCCAGCAACGATCGGGATCGCACCGGGGAGCTGTTTTTT
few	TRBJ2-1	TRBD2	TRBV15	CATSSETSRRGNEQFF	TGTGCCACCAGCAGCGAGACTAGCAGGAGAGGAAATGAGCAGTTCTTC
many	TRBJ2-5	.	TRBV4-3	CASSQGVGPQETQYF	TGCGCCAGCAGCCAAGGGGTAGGACCCCAAGAGACCCAGTACTTC
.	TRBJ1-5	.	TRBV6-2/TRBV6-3	CASSYRDNQPQHF	TGTGCCAGCAGTTACAGGGATAACCAGCCCCAGCATTTT
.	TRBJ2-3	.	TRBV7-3	CASSLSGSEDTQYF	TGTGCCAGCAGCTTAAGTGGGAGTGAAGATACGCAGTATTTT
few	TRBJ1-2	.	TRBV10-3	CAISPTDRNYGYTF	TGTGCCATCAGCCCGACCGACAGGAACTATGGCTACACCTTC
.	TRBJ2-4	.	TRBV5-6	CASSLVGQGAKNIQYF	TGTGCCAGCAGCTTGGTGGGGCAAGGGGCCAAAAACATTCAGTACTTC